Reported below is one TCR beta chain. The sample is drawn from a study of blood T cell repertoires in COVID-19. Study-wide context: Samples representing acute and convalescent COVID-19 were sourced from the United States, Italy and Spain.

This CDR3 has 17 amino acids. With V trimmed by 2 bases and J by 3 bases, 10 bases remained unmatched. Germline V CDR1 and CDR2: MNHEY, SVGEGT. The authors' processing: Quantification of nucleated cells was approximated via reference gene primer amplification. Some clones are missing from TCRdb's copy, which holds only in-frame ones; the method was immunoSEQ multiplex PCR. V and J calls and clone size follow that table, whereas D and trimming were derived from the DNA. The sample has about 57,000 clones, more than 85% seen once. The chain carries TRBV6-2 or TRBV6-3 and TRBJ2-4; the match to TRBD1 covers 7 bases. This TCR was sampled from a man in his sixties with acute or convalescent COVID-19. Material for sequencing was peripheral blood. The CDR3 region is CASSYQDRSGVKNIQYF. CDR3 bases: TGTGCCAGCAGTTACCAGGACAGGTCTGGAGTCAAAAACATTCAGTACTTC.